These 29 T cell receptor beta chains originate from one sample sequenced in a study of regulatory T cells in long-lasting Graves disease. Construction of the TCR beta libraries employed iRepertoire HTBI primers in conjunction with Arm-PCR of CDR3 regions. In TCRdb, the multiplex PCR reads were re-called with MiXCR into one record per CDR3 protein. In the table there are about 540,000 distinct CDR3 sequences, roughly 14% of which are singletons. The time point: newly diagnosed GD, antithyroid drugs for less than 3 months. With RNA extracted from PBMCs as input, the TCR library was made. The data also belong to a second study, concerning T cells in Graves' hyperthyroidism and ophthalmopathy.

The input for sequencing was peripheral blood mononuclear cells (PBMCs), taken at new diagnosis, from a patient treated with antithyroid drugs. Every receptor here comes from a man aged 30-40 years with Graves disease.

This clonotype was recorded at least ten times. V is TRBV5-1 and J is TRBJ2-1; the match to TRBD2 covers 8 bases. The V gene's germline CDR1 is SGHRS and CDR2 YFSETQ. The trim removed 4 bases at V and 7 bases at J, leaving 4 bases unmatched. The CDR3 totals 13 residues. The CDR3 loop reads CASSKTSANEQFF. For the CDR3, the DNA is TGCGCCAGCAGCAAGACTAGCGCGAATGAGCAGTTCTTC.

Many counts were recorded for this clonotype. The chain has TRBV6-2 or TRBV6-3 and TRBJ2-4, with TRBD1 matching 8 bases. This CDR3 contains 15 residues. Germline assignment: CDR1 MNHEY and CDR2 SVGEGT. The junction had 2 bases not matched to a gene; V was cut back by 1 base and J by 3 bases. CDR3 DNA sequence: TGTGCCAGCAGTTACTTCACAGGGGGCAAAAACATTCAGTACTTC. It encodes CASSYFTGGKNIQYF.

This chain links TRBV18 with TRBJ2-3, with 13 bases identical to TRBD2. J gave up 1 base and V 5 bases, and 6 bases lay outside the gene matches. CDR1 is KGHSH, CDR2 LQKENI, per germline. The CDR3 covers 17 residues. In DNA, the CDR3 is TGTGCCAGCTCAGGGACTAGCGGGACCGAAGGCACAGATACGCAGTATTTT. Its protein product is CASSGTSGTEGTDTQYF.

The sample holds a few counts of this clonotype. The chain is built from TRBV28 and TRBJ1-2; no reliable D call. Between the trimmed V and J ends, which lost 6 bases and 7 bases, there was a span of 21 bases. The CDR3 consists of 15 residues. Germline lookup yields CDR1 MDHEN and CDR2 SYDVKM. The CDR3 sequence: CASSPNRVYTGGYTF. The DNA for the CDR3 is TGTGCCAGCAGCCCCAACCGGGTCTACACCGGTGGCTACACCTTC.

This clonotype was seen repeatedly, ten times or more. The chain recombines TRBV20-1 with TRBJ2-3, with 12 bases matching TRBD2. The CDR3 extends over 17 amino acids. The J segment lost 6 bases and the V segment lost 1 base, leaving 11 bases of the junction unmatched. Germline lookup yields CDR1 DFQATT and CDR2 SNEGSKA (reference sequence). CDR3 sequence reads: CSARAGLAGPHGDTQYF. Here the CDR3 DNA reads TGCAGTGCTAGAGCCGGACTAGCGGGGCCCCACGGGGATACGCAGTATTTT.

This clonotype has a handful of counts. V gene TRBV7-9 combines with J gene TRBJ1-3; weak D call: TRBD1 (6 bases). Germline CDR1 is SEHNR and CDR2 is FQNEAQ (reference sequence). V was pared by 6 bases and J by 0 bases, with 18 bases between. This CDR3 contains 17 residues. The chain's CDR3 is CASSHGGGAVSGNTIYF. CDR3 in DNA: TGTGCCAGCAGTCACGGCGGGGGCGCCGTCTCTGGAAACACCATATATTTT.

The rearrangement links TRBV3-1 to TRBJ1-5; D uncertain. Germline V gives CDR1 LGHDT, CDR2 YNNKEL (reference sequence). Trimming shortened V by 1 base and J by 6 bases, and 10 bases separated the two germline ends. The CDR3 length is 14 residues. CDR3 region: CASSQAPFGQPQHF. The CDR3 nucleotides are TGTGCCAGCAGCCAAGCCCCTTTTGGTCAGCCCCAGCATTTT.

This clonotype was detected many times. The CDR3 region has the DNA TGTGCCAGCAGTCCCGACTTCCGCCCCTATGGCTACACCTTC. Translating gives CASSPDFRPYGYTF. This sequence joins TRBV12-3 or TRBV12-4 and TRBJ1-2; D remains unclear. The V end was cut by 5 bases, the J end by 4 bases, with 14 bases between. CDR3 length: 14 residues.

This clonotype turned up a few times. The chain combines TRBV13 with TRBJ2-7, with D perhaps assigned TRBD1 or TRBD2 (5 bases each). CDR1 PRHDT and CDR2 FYEKMQ come from the germline V gene (reference sequence). Trimming left V 0 bases short and J 5 bases short, with 20 bases between. The CDR3 loop spans 17 amino acids. The CDR3 loop is CASSLGRESSRADEQYF. The CDR3 DNA sequence: TGTGCCAGCAGCTTAGGCAGGGAGTCTAGCAGGGCCGACGAGCAGTACTTC.

Only a few counts were recorded for this clonotype. This chain's CDR3 is CASSTTAEGGANYGYTF. The CDR3 region has the DNA TGTGCCAGCAGTACGACTGCGGAGGGGGGCGCTAACTATGGCTACACCTTC. The chain has TRBV7-9 and TRBJ1-2; tentatively, D is TRBD1 (6 bases). The CDR3 covers 17 residues. V was pared by 6 bases and J by 0 bases, with 20 bases between. Germline V gives CDR1 SEHNR, CDR2 FQNEAQ (reference sequence).

This clonotype showed up just a few times. This chain uses TRBV20-1 with TRBJ1-5; unclear D gene. CDR1 is DFQATT and CDR2 is SNEGSKA in the germline V gene (reference sequence). The CDR3 extends over 14 amino acids. V was clipped by 3 bases and J by 2 bases, with 11 bases between them. The CDR3 DNA follows: TGCAGTGCTAGGGCAGGTTCTGGCAATCAGCCCCAGCATTTT. Translated, it gives CSARAGSGNQPQHF.

This clonotype was seen repeatedly, ten times or more. V gene TRBV11-2 combines with J gene TRBJ2-1; the match to TRBD2 covers 11 bases. Losses at the gene ends were 5 bases for V and 2 bases for J; bases not matched to a gene: 2. The CDR3 is 15 amino acids. Germline lookup yields CDR1 SGHAT and CDR2 FQNNGV. CDR3: CASSNSGRAYNEQFF. DNA of the CDR3: TGTGCCAGCAGCAATAGCGGGAGGGCCTACAATGAGCAGTTCTTC.

The CDR3 reads CSVRTGGNEQFF. The CDR3 DNA reads as TGCAGCGTCAGGACAGGGGGAAATGAGCAGTTCTTC. The rearrangement joins TRBV29-1 to TRBJ2-1; 10 bases match TRBD1. The CDR3 loop spans 12 amino acids. V trimming: 6 bases; J trimming: 7 bases; junction bases outside the gene matches: 3. The V gene's germline CDR1 is SQVTM and CDR2 ANQGSEA.

Comment on this clonotype: One end of the junction is discordant with germline, which a read error may explain. CDR3 DNA: TGTGCCACCAGTGATTCGTACTCCGGGACCCGGCGCGGGGAGCTGGTTTTT. Translating gives CATSDSYSGTRRGELVF. The chain has TRBV24-1 and TRBJ2-2; TRBD2 is a possible D gene (6 bases). The V gene's germline CDR1 is KGHDR and CDR2 SFDVKD. The length of the CDR3 is 17 residues.

Points on this clonotype: The CDR3 does not close with the conserved phenylalanine or tryptophan, likely indicating a read error. This sequence joins TRBV12-3 or TRBV12-4 and TRBJ2-7; 11 positions match TRBD2. J lost 4 bases, V lost 5 bases, and 7 bases had no gene match. The CDR3 spans 15 residues. DNA for the CDR3: TGTGCCAGCAGTCCCCCCGCTAGCGGGAGGTACGAGCAGTACTCC. Translating gives CASSPPASGRYEQYS.

In its sample, this clonotype was seen a few times. The chain joins TRBV29-1 to TRBJ2-7; no definite D call. V dropped 2 bases and J dropped 2 bases, with 10 bases sitting between them. CDR1 is SQVTM and CDR2 is ANQGSEA in the germline V gene. The CDR3 has 13 amino acids. CDR3 coding DNA: TGCAGCGTTGAAAACGGAATAACCTACGAGCAGTACTTC. Protein product: CSVENGITYEQYF.

The chain has TRBV5-1 and TRBJ2-3, with 16 positions matching TRBD2. J was trimmed by 2 bases and V by 0 bases; bases with no gene match: 6. The CDR3 loop spans 19 amino acids. In germline, CDR1 is SGHRS, CDR2 YFSETQ. CDR3 bases: TGCGCCAGCAGCTTGGCAGGGACTAGCGGGAGGGTCGCCACAGATACGCAGTATTTT. It encodes CASSLAGTSGRVATDTQYF.

The chain carries TRBV20-1 and TRBJ1-2; D unresolved. Trimming left V 4 bases short and J 10 bases short, with 19 bases between. From germline, CDR1 is DFQATT and CDR2 SNEGSKA (reference sequence). The CDR3 totals 13 residues. In nucleotides, the CDR3 is TGCAGTGCTACATCCCCGGGCCCCAAGGACTACACCTTC. Translating it yields CSATSPGPKDYTF.

Only a few counts were recorded for this clonotype. The chain links TRBV18 to TRBJ2-1, with 10 bases fitting TRBD2. The V gene end was trimmed by 2 bases and the J gene end by 9 bases; junction bases not matched to a gene: 10. The CDR3 spans 16 residues. Germline CDR1 and CDR2: KGHSH and LQKENI. CDR3 in amino acids: CASSPIVASGRGEQFF. In DNA form, the CDR3 reads TGTGCCAGCTCACCAATAGTGGCTAGCGGGAGAGGTGAGCAGTTCTTC.

This clonotype was detected many times. This chain connects TRBV15 to TRBJ2-3; no clear D. Per the germline V gene, CDR1 is LNHNV and CDR2 is YYDKDF (reference sequence). V was shortened by 1 base and J by 0 bases, with 5 bases between the two germline ends. The CDR3 extends over 14 amino acids. CDR3 DNA sequence: TGTGCCACCAGCAGAGGAGCTAGCACAGATACGCAGTATTTT. Its protein is CATSRGASTDTQYF.

This clonotype was seen only a few times. J is TRBJ2-2 and V is TRBV6-1, with 9 bases aligning to TRBD2. V dropped 7 bases and J dropped 4; count of bases not matched to a gene: 7. The CDR3 loop spans 15 amino acids. Per germline, CDR1 MNHNS and CDR2 SASEGT. DNA of the CDR3: TGTGCCAGCACCCAGCGGGGGGCTTCCACCGGGGAGCTGTTTTTT. Translation: CASTQRGASTGELFF.

This clonotype appeared many times. V usage is TRBV20-1 and J usage is TRBJ2-7, with TRBD2 matching 8 bases. The trim removed 5 bases at V and 3 bases at J, leaving 9 bases unmatched. Per the germline V gene, CDR1 is DFQATT and CDR2 is SNEGSKA (reference sequence). The CDR3 is 14 residues long. This chain's CDR3 is CSAPRGREVYEQYF. DNA for the CDR3: TGCAGTGCTCCCCGGGGGCGGGAGGTCTACGAGCAGTACTTC.

The rearrangement links TRBV6-1 to TRBJ2-5; D not certain. The CDR3 has 15 residues. The germline V gene has CDR1 MNHNS and CDR2 SASEGT. Between the trimmed V and J ends, which lost 0 bases and 3 bases, there was a span of 11 bases. CDR3 amino acids: CASSEAGGSEETQYF. CDR3 DNA sequence: TGTGCCAGCAGTGAAGCGGGTGGATCGGAAGAGACCCAGTACTTC.

To note about this clonotype: A much larger clonotype is one base distant, so this may be a read error. The chain uses TRBV10-2 and TRBJ2-1; tentatively, D is TRBD2 (5 bases). The CDR3 sequence is 14 residues long. V was pared by 8 bases and J by 3 bases, with 14 bases between. Germline V gene lookup returns CDR1 WSHSY and CDR2 SAAADI. CDR3 sequence (DNA): TGCGCCAGCGAGCAGGAGGCGATCTACAATGAGCAGTTCTTC. Translation gives CASEQEAIYNEQFF.

The sample holds many counts of this clonotype. The rearrangement uses TRBV28 and TRBJ1-1; D may be TRBD1 (6 bases). Trimming shortened V by 5 bases and J by 2 bases, and 9 bases separated the two germline ends. Germline V gives CDR1 MDHEN, CDR2 SYDVKM. The CDR3 is made up of 13 amino acids. CDR3: CASSGGHNTEAFF. The CDR3 region has the DNA TGTGCCAGCAGTGGGGGGCATAACACTGAAGCTTTCTTT.

Points on this clonotype: The likely explanation is a read error, given a far larger clone one base away. The genes are TRBV11-2 and TRBJ1-6; TRBD1 matches 7 bases. V gave up 7 bases and J gave up 9 bases; unmatched junction bases: 12. Per the germline V gene, CDR1 is SGHAT and CDR2 is FQNNGV. CDR3 length: 15 residues. CDR3 loop: CASNLDWTGLSPLHF. The CDR3 DNA reads as TGTGCCAGCAACTTGGACTGGACAGGCCTTTCACCCCTCCACTTT.

This clonotype was counted ten times or more. This sequence joins TRBV29-1 and TRBJ1-1; D uncertain. The CDR3 covers 13 residues. V lost 1 base, J lost 1 base, and 7 bases lay in between. Germline values: CDR1 SQVTM, CDR2 ANQGSEA. The CDR3 loop reads CSVEVGGNTEAFF. The DNA of the CDR3 is TGCAGCGTTGAAGTGGGAGGGAACACTGAAGCTTTCTTT.

This clonotype was seen a handful of times. CDR3 sequence: CASSYRQGFYNSPLHF. CDR3 sequence (DNA): TGTGCCAGCAGTTACCGACAGGGCTTCTATAATTCACCCCTCCACTTT. The gene calls are TRBV5-6 and TRBJ1-6, with 7 positions matching TRBD1. Germline trimming cut 5 bases from V and 3 bases from J; bases unmatched to any gene: 8. The CDR3 is made up of 16 amino acids. Per the germline V gene, CDR1 is SGHDT and CDR2 is YYEEEE.

This clonotype was seen ten or more times. The junction departs from germline at one end; a sequencing error may be responsible. The chain recombines TRBV7-7 with TRBJ2-7, with D possibly matching TRBD2 (5 bases). Germline CDR1 SSHAT, CDR2 FNYEAQ (reference sequence). The CDR3 is made up of 13 amino acids. The CDR3 loop reads CASSLTRAYEQYF. DNA for the CDR3: TGTGCTAGCAGCTTGACGAGGGCCTACGAGCAGTACTTC.